This T cell receptor beta chain stems from a study of blood T cell repertoires in COVID-19. With V trimmed by 4 bases and J by 0 bases, 7 bases remained unmatched. CDR3 length equals 15 residues. Measured with immunoSEQ multiplex PCR; TCRdb has only the in-frame clones, and not every one. Of around 200,000 clones in the sample, approximately 81% were seen once. In this sample, this clone turned up a few times. This receptor was taken from a woman of 80 years or more with acute or convalescent COVID-19. The chain has TRBV5-3 and TRBJ2-7; 7 positions agree with TRBD2. TRBV5-3 is reported as an ORF; its role is uncertain. Input material: peripheral blood. The CDR3 spells CARSTRAGVSYEQYF. The DNA for the CDR3 is TGTGCCAGAAGCACCCGGGCGGGGGTCTCCTACGAGCAGTACTTC.